These T cell receptor beta chains were read from a single sample in a study of regulatory and conventional T cells in breast cancer. One entry per CDR3 protein, called by TCRdb with MiXCR from the PCR reads. The sample consists of fewer than 20,000 distinct CDR3 sequences, about 31% of them appearing once. Sequencing was performed on conventional T cells from blood. The receptors were sampled from a female donor in good health. Each CDR3 is given with its conserved first and last residue. The order of the fields is J gene, D gene, V gene, clone size, CDR3 DNA, CDR3 protein. The D gene is left open where the match is weak. Not all rows give a size; the values are once, few, many and, for expanded clones, a class.

TRBJ1-1 | NA | TRBV2 | NA | TGTGCCAGCAGTGAGGGGGGGGGAGGCGGCACTGAAGCTTTCTTT | CASSEGGGGGTEAFF
TRBJ2-5 | NA | TRBV7-2 | NA | TGTGCCAGCAGCTTTTTACCCCCCTCGGCAGAGACCCAGTACTTC | CASSFLPPSAETQYF
TRBJ1-1 | TRBD1 | TRBV7-9 | few | TGTGCCAGCAGCGTGGACAGGGCCCCTGAAGCTTTCTTT | CASSVDRAPEAFF
TRBJ2-5 | TRBD1 | TRBV9 | NA | TGTGCCAGCAGCGGACAGGGCACAGAGACCCAGTACTTC | CASSGQGTETQYF
TRBJ2-1 | TRBD2 | TRBV28 | few | TGTGCCAGCATGCTAAGCGGGAGGGCTGGAAATGAGCAGTTCTTC | CASMLSGRAGNEQFF
TRBJ1-6 | NA | TRBV7-2 | few | TGTGCCAGCAGCCCCCACGGCCAGGGAGTAAATTCACCCCTCCACTTT | CASSPHGQGVNSPLHF
TRBJ1-6 | NA | TRBV5-1 | NA | TGCGCCAGCAGCTTGGAGACAGTTCGGGATTCACCCCTCCACTTT | CASSLETVRDSPLHF
TRBJ2-7 | TRBD2 | TRBV5-6 | NA | TGTGCCAGCAGCGCGCAGGGACTACCCCCCTACGAGCAGTACTTC | CASSAQGLPPYEQYF
TRBJ1-5 | NA | TRBV18 | NA | TGTGCCAGCTCACCGGCCGGGAACAACAATCAGCCCCAGCATTTT | CASSPAGNNNQPQHF
TRBJ1-5 | TRBD1 | TRBV6-6 | few | TGTGCCAGCAGTTACGGGGGGACAGCCAGCCATCAGCCCCAGCATTTT | CASSYGGTASHQPQHF
TRBJ1-3 | NA | TRBV20-1 | many | TGCAGTGCTAGTCAGGGAGGCTCTGGAAACACCATATATTTT | CSASQGGSGNTIYF
TRBJ1-6 | NA | TRBV7-9 | NA | TGTGCCAGCAGCCTTAGTACGTCAGGGGCATTACGGAGCTTTTCACCCCTCCACTTT | CASSLSTSGALRSFSPLHF
TRBJ2-3 | TRBD2 | TRBV6-6 | few | TGTGCCAGCAGTTACTCGATCAGCGGGAGGGCCGCAGATACGCAGTATTTT | CASSYSISGRAADTQYF
TRBJ1-3 | TRBD1 | TRBV7-6 | few | TGTGCCAGCAGCACCCGGTGGCAGGGGGCGAAAAACACCATATATTTT | CASSTRWQGAKNTIYF
TRBJ1-2 | NA | TRBV12-3/TRBV12-4 | NA | TGTGCCAGCAGTCCAAGACAGTATGGCTACGCCTTC | CASSPRQYGYAF
TRBJ1-1 | NA | TRBV7-6 | NA | TGTGCCAGCAGCCCACCGGGGATGAACACTGAAGCTTTCTTT | CASSPPGMNTEAFF
TRBJ2-5 | TRBD1 | TRBV2 | NA | TGTGCCAGCAGTGGGGACAGGGTATTCCAAGAGACCCAGTACTTC | CASSGDRVFQETQYF
TRBJ1-1 | NA | TRBV27 | once | TGTGCCAGCAGTCCGTCGGACAGTAACACTGAAGCTTTCTTT | CASSPSDSNTEAFF
TRBJ2-7 | NA | TRBV19 | NA | TGTGCCAGTAGTCCCTTGACAAGGGCCCCCTACGAGCAGTACTTC | CASSPLTRAPYEQYF
TRBJ1-1 | NA | TRBV7-8 | medium-sized | TGTGCCAGCAGCTTAGCCTCCCCCATGAACACTGAAGCTTTCTTT | CASSLASPMNTEAFF
TRBJ2-1 | TRBD2 | TRBV11-3 | NA | TGTGCCAGCAGCCGGAGACTAGCGGGAACCTACAATGAGCAGTTCTTC | CASSRRLAGTYNEQFF
TRBJ2-7 | TRBD2 | TRBV18 | few | TGTGCCAGCTCACCACTGATGGGCGGGAGCTCCTACGAGCAGTACTTC | CASSPLMGGSSYEQYF
TRBJ2-7 | NA | TRBV6-2/TRBV6-3 | NA | TGTGCCAGCAGTTCACTGGGGGCCCCTACTCTCTACGAGGAGTACTTC | CASSSLGAPTLYEEYF
TRBJ2-7 | TRBD2 | TRBV7-8 | NA | TGTGCCAGCAGCTTAGTCGGACTAGCGGACGAGCAGTACTTC | CASSLVGLADEQYF
TRBJ2-1 | TRBD2 | TRBV28 | NA | TGTGCCAGCAGTTTGACCCGGACTAGGCAGTTCTTC | CASSLTRTRQFF
TRBJ2-3 | NA | TRBV6-2/TRBV6-3 | NA | TGTGCCAGCAGTTACTTTGGGGATACGCAGTATTTT | CASSYFGDTQYF
TRBJ1-6 | NA | TRBV27 | NA | TGTGCCAGCAGTTTAAGCCAGGGATCTGGGAATTCACCCCTCCACTTT | CASSLSQGSGNSPLHF
TRBJ2-7 | NA | TRBV20-1 | NA | TGCAGTCTTAAAGGCGGGACCTCCTCCCGCGAGCAGTACTTC | CSLKGGTSSREQYF
TRBJ2-3 | TRBD1 | TRBV11-3 | few | TGTGCCAGCAGCCTTTTAGGGGGCGGGACAGATACGCAGTATTTT | CASSLLGGGTDTQYF